One sample yielded the 22 T cell receptor beta chains listed below, sequenced in a study of lymphopenia after photon versus proton radiotherapy. Assay: immunoSEQ multiplex PCR; the TCRdb copy retains only in-frame clones and omits some. This sample has approximately 80,000 clones, with about 83% found just once. The specimen was peripheral blood, collected from a patient treated with proton-based radiotherapy. The receptor source for this set is a man aged 55-75 years with pancreatic cancer.

The genes are TRBV30 and TRBJ1-5, with D uncertain. The CDR3 runs 13 residues. Germline loops: CDR1 GTSNPN, CDR2 SVGIG (reference sequence). V was clipped by 0 bases and J by 5 bases, with 8 bases between them. In nucleotides, the CDR3 is TGTGCCTGGAGTGTTGGTGAGGATCAGCCCCAGCATTTT. This sequence encodes CAWSVGEDQPQHF.

About this clone: A read error may account for a junction end that differs from germline. The chain recombines TRBV7-9 with TRBJ2-2; D tentatively reads TRBD1 or TRBD2 (6 bases each). Germline CDR1 SEHNR, CDR2 FQNEAQ (reference sequence). This CDR3 contains 14 residues. CDR3 region: CASSYGQPSGGLFF. The CDR3 region has the DNA TGTGCCAGCAGCTACGGACAGCCTTCCGGGGGGCTGTTTTTT. The full variable domain, completed using reference TRBV7-9 and TRBJ2-2, is DTGVSQNPRHKITKRGQNVTFRCDPISEHNRLYWYRQTLGQGPEFLTYFQNEAQLEKSRLLSDRFSAERPKGSFSTLEIQRTEQGDSAMYLCASSYGQPSGGLFFGEGSRLTVL.

The CDR3 sequence is CASSLRGGYGYTF. CDR3 bases: TGCGCCAGCAGCTTGCGGGGCGGCTATGGCTACACCTTC. V gene TRBV5-1 combines with J gene TRBJ1-2, with D possibly being TRBD1 (5 bases). The V end was cut by 1 base, the J end by 4 bases, with 8 bases between. Germline V gene sequence: CDR1 SGHRS, CDR2 YFSETQ. The CDR3 extends over 13 amino acids.

V and J are TRBV4-2 and TRBJ1-2; TRBD1 is a possible D gene (5 bases). The CDR3 loop spans 15 amino acids. Germline CDR1 and CDR2: LGHNA and YNFKEQ. V was clipped by 0 bases and J by 4 bases, with 12 bases between them. As DNA, the CDR3 is TGTGCCAGCAGCCAAGACGAGGGGAGAGGCTATGGCTACACCTTC. It codes for CASSQDEGRGYGYTF.

The rearrangement links TRBV5-1 to TRBJ2-2; D perhaps matches TRBD1 (6 bases). CDR1 SGHRS and CDR2 YFSETQ come from the germline V gene. V lost 0 bases to trimming and J lost 6 bases, with 15 bases between them. CDR3 length: 16 amino acids. In DNA form, the CDR3 reads TGCGCCAGCAGCTTGGCTGGGGGCAGCAGAGCCGGGGAGCTGTTTTTT. It is translated as CASSLAGGSRAGELFF.

The chain recombines TRBV7-3 with TRBJ2-5; D is possibly TRBD1 (6 bases). The CDR3 is 15 amino acids. V gave up 2 bases and J gave up 4 bases, with 14 bases separating them. CDR1 is SGHTA, CDR2 FQGTGA, per germline. CDR3 protein: CASSLWGQAGETQYF. The CDR3 bases are TGTGCCAGCAGCTTATGGGGGCAGGCTGGAGAGACCCAGTACTTC.

The chain employs TRBV5-1 and TRBJ1-1; possible D gene TRBD1, 6 bases. Looked up from germline, CDR1 is SGHRS and CDR2 is YFSETQ. V was shortened by 3 bases and J by 1 base, with 10 bases between the two germline ends. The CDR3 extends over 14 amino acids. This chain's CDR3 is CASSWTVPNTEAFF. In DNA, the CDR3 is TGCGCCAGCAGCTGGACAGTCCCGAACACTGAAGCTTTCTTT.

The chain employs TRBV19 and TRBJ2-3, with D unclear. V was trimmed by 3 bases and J by 5 bases, leaving 15 bases between them. The CDR3 length is 15 residues. Germline lookup yields CDR1 LNHDA and CDR2 SQIVND (reference sequence). CDR3: CASSIPDRLRDTQYF. As DNA, the CDR3 is TGTGCCAGTAGTATCCCAGATCGGTTAAGAGATACGCAGTATTTT. Filled out from reference TRBV19 and TRBJ2-3, the complete variable domain reads DGGITQSPKYLFRKEGQNVTLSCEQNLNHDAMYWYRQDPGQGLRLIYYSQIVNDFQKGDIAEGYSVSREKKESFPLTVTSAQKNPTAFYLCASSIPDRLRDTQYFGPGTRLTVL.

This clone was seen a few times. V gene TRBV2 combines with J gene TRBJ2-5, with 9 bases matching TRBD2. V shed 8 bases, J shed 4 bases, and the junction held 26 bases outside the gene matches. The CDR3 length is 20 residues. Germline CDR1 SNHLY, CDR2 FYNNEI. CDR3 DNA: TGTGCCAGCCTGAAAGCCGGCTGGAAGCTAGCGGGACCGACGAGAGAGACCCAGTACTTC. As protein: CASLKAGWKLAGPTRETQYF.

This clone was found a few times. The rearrangement uses TRBV5-1 and TRBJ2-7, with TRBD2 matching over 11 bases. This CDR3 region has 16 residues. V lost 4 bases, J lost 7 bases, and 13 bases stayed unmatched. CDR1 and CDR2 (germline): SGHRS, YFSETQ. Here the CDR3 DNA reads TGCGCCAGCAGCGTCGTAGCGGGAGGGCCTTCTGGAGAGCAGTACTTC. Its translation: CASSVVAGGPSGEQYF.

V is TRBV18 and J is TRBJ1-1; 7 bases are shared with TRBD1. This CDR3 contains 17 residues. Looked up from germline, CDR1 is KGHSH and CDR2 is LQKENI. V was pared by 4 bases and J by 5 bases, with 16 bases of the junction left unmatched. CDR3 sequence reads: CASSLRQGIDSNTEAFF. The CDR3 coding sequence is TGTGCCAGCTCACTAAGACAGGGCATTGATTCGAATACTGAAGCTTTCTTT.

V is TRBV7-2 and J is TRBJ2-3; D is uncertain. There are 14 residues in the CDR3. V was clipped by 2 bases and J by 6 bases, with 12 bases between them. CDR1 SGHTA and CDR2 FQGNSA come from the germline V gene. CDR3 nucleotide sequence: TGTGCCAGCAGCTTAAATGGTGTTACGGATACGCAGTATTTT. As protein: CASSLNGVTDTQYF.

A few counts support this clone. The chain uses TRBV18 and TRBJ2-1; 13 bases map to TRBD2. The CDR3 spans 16 residues. From germline, CDR1 is KGHSH and CDR2 LQKENI. Trimming removed 4 bases from V and 2 bases from J; junction bases left unmatched: 2. CDR3 amino acids: CASSLGTSGTYNEQFF. The CDR3 bases are TGTGCCAGCTCACTGGGGACTAGCGGGACCTACAATGAGCAGTTCTTC.

V gene TRBV19 combines with J gene TRBJ2-1; D is tentatively TRBD1 or TRBD2 (5 bases each). V was trimmed by 5 bases and J by 1 base, leaving 12 bases between them. Germline V CDR1 and CDR2: LNHDA, SQIVND (reference sequence). CDR3 length equals 15 residues. CDR3 amino acids: CASSEGMTSYNEQFF. Here the CDR3 DNA reads TGTGCCAGTAGTGAGGGGATGACGTCCTACAATGAGCAGTTCTTC.

The V call is TRBV29-1, the J call TRBJ1-1; 8 bases are shared with TRBD1. There are 18 residues in the CDR3. V shed 6 bases, J shed 0 bases, and the junction held 18 bases outside the gene matches. Germline V lookup: CDR1 SQVTM, CDR2 ANQGSEA. The CDR3 region is CSVRQGWRNSPMNTEAFF. The CDR3 DNA follows: TGCAGCGTCCGACAGGGGTGGAGGAATTCCCCGATGAACACTGAAGCTTTCTTT.

The rearrangement uses TRBV5-1 and TRBJ2-2; TRBD2 is a possible D gene (5 bases). Deletions cut 3 bases from V and 2 bases from J, with 14 bases between. This CDR3 contains 16 residues. Looked up from germline, CDR1 is SGHRS and CDR2 is YFSETQ. The CDR3 spells CASSSGISPNTGELFF. In DNA, the CDR3 is TGCGCCAGCAGCTCGGGGATAAGCCCCAACACCGGGGAGCTGTTTTTT.

This clone showed up just once. V and J are TRBV6-5 and TRBJ2-3; D gene uncertain. CDR1 is MNHEY and CDR2 is SVGAGI in the germline V gene. The CDR3 has 13 amino acids. The V end lost 2 bases, the J end lost 6 bases, and 9 bases lay between the germline ends. The CDR3 sequence: CASSYQFRDTQYF. The DNA of the CDR3 is TGTGCCAGCAGTTACCAGTTCCGGGATACGCAGTATTTT.

The V gene is TRBV30, the J gene TRBJ1-4; maybe TRBD1 (5 bases). The CDR3 consists of 14 residues. Germline CDR1 reads GTSNPN; CDR2 reads SVGIG (reference sequence). Trimming took off 0 bases at V and 7 bases at J, with 12 bases between the two ends. The CDR3: CAWSVGTWGEKLFF. CDR3 coding DNA: TGTGCCTGGAGTGTAGGGACGTGGGGTGAAAAACTGTTTTTT.

The chain is built from TRBV5-5 and TRBJ2-3, with 14 bases fitting TRBD2. Germline CDR1 is SGHKS and CDR2 is YYEKEE (reference sequence). With 4 bases clipped from V and 5 bases from J, the junction kept 3 bases outside the gene matches. The CDR3 is 15 amino acids. The CDR3 sequence is CASSPGLAGVDTQYF. CDR3 DNA sequence: TGTGCCAGCAGCCCGGGACTAGCGGGAGTAGATACGCAGTATTTT. The full variable domain, rest sourced from reference TRBV5-5 and TRBJ2-3, is DAGVTQSPTHLIKTRGQQVTLRCSPISGHKSVSWYQQVLGQGPQFIFQYYEKEERGRGNFPDRFSARQFPNYSSELNVNALLLGDSALYLCASSPGLAGVDTQYFGPGTRLTVL.

This chain links TRBV28 with TRBJ1-3; 8 nucleotides align to TRBD1. The germline gives CDR1 MDHEN, CDR2 SYDVKM. The V segment lost 6 bases and the J segment 3 bases; nucleotides outside the gene matches: 13. CDR3 length: 17 residues. The CDR3, as DNA: TGTGCCAGCAGCCCGTATCCCGGGACAGGAGATGGAAACACCATATATTTT. It is translated as CASSPYPGTGDGNTIYF.

This chain joins TRBV9 and TRBJ2-3, with 9 bases that match TRBD2. Germline V gene data show CDR1 as SGDLS and CDR2 as YYNGEE. V lost 3 bases, J lost 3 bases, and 11 bases stayed unmatched. The CDR3 contains 17 residues. The CDR3 bases are TGTGCCAGCAGCGCCCTGGGAATAGCGGGAGTTACAGATACGCAGTATTTT. Its protein is CASSALGIAGVTDTQYF. Full variable domain (outside the CDR3, taken from reference TRBV9 and TRBJ2-3): DSGVTQTPKHLITATGQRVTLRCSPRSGDLSVYWYQQSLDQGLQFLIQYYNGEERAKGNILERFSAQQFPDLHSELNLSSLELGDSALYFCASSALGIAGVTDTQYFGPGTRLTVL.

This clone was recorded only once. The gene calls are TRBV12-1 and TRBJ2-3; the table's D call of TRBD2 was not tested on the DNA. TRBV12-1 is a pseudogene segment. The CDR3 totals 17 residues. The chain's CDR3 is CASTLFGRDSGTDTQYF. DNA of the CDR3: TGTGCCAGCACCCTCTTCGGGCGGGATAGTGGCACAGATACGCAGTATTTT.